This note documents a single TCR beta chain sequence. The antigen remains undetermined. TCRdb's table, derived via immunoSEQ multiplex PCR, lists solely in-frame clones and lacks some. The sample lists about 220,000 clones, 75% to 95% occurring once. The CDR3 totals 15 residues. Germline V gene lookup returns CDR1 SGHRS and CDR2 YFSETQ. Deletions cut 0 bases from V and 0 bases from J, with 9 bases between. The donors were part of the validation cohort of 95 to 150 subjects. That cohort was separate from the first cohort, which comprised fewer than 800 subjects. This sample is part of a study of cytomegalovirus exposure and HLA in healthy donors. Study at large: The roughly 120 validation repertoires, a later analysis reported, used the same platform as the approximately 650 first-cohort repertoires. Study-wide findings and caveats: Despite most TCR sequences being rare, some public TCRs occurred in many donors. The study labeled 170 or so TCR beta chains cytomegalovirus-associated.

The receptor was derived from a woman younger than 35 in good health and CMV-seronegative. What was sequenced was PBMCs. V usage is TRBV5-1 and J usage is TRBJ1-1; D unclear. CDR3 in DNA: TGCGCCAGCAGCTTGGATAGCCTCATGAACACTGAAGCTTTCTTT. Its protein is CASSLDSLMNTEAFF.